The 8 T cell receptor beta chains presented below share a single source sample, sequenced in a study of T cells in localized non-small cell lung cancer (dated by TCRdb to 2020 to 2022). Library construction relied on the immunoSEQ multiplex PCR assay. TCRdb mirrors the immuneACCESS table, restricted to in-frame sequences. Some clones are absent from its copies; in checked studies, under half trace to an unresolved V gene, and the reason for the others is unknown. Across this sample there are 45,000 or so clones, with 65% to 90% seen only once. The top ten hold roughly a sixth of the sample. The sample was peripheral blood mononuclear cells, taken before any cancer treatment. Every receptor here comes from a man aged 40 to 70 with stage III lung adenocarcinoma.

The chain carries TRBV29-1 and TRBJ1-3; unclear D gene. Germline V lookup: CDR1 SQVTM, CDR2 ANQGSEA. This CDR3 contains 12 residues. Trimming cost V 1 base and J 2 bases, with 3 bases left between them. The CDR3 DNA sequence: TGCAGCGTTGAAGCCCCTGGAAACACCATATATTTT. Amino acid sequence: CSVEAPGNTIYF.

The CDR3 DNA reads TGCGCCAGCAGCTTGAACGCATACACCGGGGAGCTGTTTTTT. Amino acids: CASSLNAYTGELFF. The rearrangement links TRBV5-1 to TRBJ2-2; D call uncertain. Germline-derived CDR1 and CDR2 are SGHRS and YFSETQ. The CDR3 has 14 amino acids. Between the trimmed V and J ends, which lost 1 base and 3 bases, there was a span of 7 bases. Full variable domain (rest looked up from reference TRBV5-1 and TRBJ2-2): KAGVTQTPRYLIKTRGQQVTLSCSPISGHRSVSWYQQTPGQGLQFLFEYFSETQRNKGNFPGRFSGRQFSNSRSEMNVSTLELGDSALYLCASSLNAYTGELFFGEGSRLTVL.

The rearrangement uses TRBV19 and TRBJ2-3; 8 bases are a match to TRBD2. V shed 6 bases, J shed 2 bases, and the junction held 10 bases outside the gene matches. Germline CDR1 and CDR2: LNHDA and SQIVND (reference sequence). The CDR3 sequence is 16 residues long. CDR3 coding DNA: TGTGCCAGTAGCCAGCTTAGCGGGGTACTCACAGATACGCAGTATTTT. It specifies CASSQLSGVLTDTQYF.

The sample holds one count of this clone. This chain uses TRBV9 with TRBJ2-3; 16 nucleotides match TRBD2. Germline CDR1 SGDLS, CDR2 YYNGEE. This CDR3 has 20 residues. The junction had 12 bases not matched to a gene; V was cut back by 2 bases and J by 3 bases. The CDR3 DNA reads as TGTGCCAGCAGCGTGACGGGACTAGCGGGGGGGCAGGGAAGGACAGATACGCAGTATTTT. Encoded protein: CASSVTGLAGGQGRTDTQYF.

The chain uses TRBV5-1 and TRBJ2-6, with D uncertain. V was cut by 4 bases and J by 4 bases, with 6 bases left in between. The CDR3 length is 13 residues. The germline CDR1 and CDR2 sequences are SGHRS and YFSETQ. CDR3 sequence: CASSPQGANVLTF. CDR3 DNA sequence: TGCGCCAGCAGCCCCCAAGGGGCCAACGTCCTGACTTTC.

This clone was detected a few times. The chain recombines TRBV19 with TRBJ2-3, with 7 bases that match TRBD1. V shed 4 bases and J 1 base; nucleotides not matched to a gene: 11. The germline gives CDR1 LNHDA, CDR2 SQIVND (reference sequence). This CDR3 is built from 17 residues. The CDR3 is CASSRPRTGVGTDTQYF. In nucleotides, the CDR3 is TGTGCCAGTAGTAGGCCGCGTACAGGGGTTGGCACAGATACGCAGTATTTT.

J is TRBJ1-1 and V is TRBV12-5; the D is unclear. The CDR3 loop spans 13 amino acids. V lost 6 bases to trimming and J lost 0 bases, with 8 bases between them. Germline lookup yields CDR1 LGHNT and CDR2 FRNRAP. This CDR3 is CASGRAVNTEAFF. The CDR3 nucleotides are TGTGCTAGTGGGAGGGCGGTGAACACTGAAGCTTTCTTT. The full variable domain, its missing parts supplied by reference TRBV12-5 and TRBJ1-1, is DARVTQTPRHKVTEMGQEVTMRCQPILGHNTVFWYRQTMMQGLELLAYFRNRAPLDDSGMPKDRFSAEMPDATLATLKIQPSEPRDSAVYFCASGRAVNTEAFFGQGTRLTVV.

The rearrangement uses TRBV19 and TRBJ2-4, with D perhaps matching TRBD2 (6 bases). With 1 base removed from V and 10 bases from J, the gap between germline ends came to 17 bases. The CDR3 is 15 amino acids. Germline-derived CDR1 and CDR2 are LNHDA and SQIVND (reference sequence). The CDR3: CASSIGTGTGLIQYF. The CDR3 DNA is TGTGCCAGTAGTATAGGTACCGGGACGGGACTGATTCAGTACTTC.